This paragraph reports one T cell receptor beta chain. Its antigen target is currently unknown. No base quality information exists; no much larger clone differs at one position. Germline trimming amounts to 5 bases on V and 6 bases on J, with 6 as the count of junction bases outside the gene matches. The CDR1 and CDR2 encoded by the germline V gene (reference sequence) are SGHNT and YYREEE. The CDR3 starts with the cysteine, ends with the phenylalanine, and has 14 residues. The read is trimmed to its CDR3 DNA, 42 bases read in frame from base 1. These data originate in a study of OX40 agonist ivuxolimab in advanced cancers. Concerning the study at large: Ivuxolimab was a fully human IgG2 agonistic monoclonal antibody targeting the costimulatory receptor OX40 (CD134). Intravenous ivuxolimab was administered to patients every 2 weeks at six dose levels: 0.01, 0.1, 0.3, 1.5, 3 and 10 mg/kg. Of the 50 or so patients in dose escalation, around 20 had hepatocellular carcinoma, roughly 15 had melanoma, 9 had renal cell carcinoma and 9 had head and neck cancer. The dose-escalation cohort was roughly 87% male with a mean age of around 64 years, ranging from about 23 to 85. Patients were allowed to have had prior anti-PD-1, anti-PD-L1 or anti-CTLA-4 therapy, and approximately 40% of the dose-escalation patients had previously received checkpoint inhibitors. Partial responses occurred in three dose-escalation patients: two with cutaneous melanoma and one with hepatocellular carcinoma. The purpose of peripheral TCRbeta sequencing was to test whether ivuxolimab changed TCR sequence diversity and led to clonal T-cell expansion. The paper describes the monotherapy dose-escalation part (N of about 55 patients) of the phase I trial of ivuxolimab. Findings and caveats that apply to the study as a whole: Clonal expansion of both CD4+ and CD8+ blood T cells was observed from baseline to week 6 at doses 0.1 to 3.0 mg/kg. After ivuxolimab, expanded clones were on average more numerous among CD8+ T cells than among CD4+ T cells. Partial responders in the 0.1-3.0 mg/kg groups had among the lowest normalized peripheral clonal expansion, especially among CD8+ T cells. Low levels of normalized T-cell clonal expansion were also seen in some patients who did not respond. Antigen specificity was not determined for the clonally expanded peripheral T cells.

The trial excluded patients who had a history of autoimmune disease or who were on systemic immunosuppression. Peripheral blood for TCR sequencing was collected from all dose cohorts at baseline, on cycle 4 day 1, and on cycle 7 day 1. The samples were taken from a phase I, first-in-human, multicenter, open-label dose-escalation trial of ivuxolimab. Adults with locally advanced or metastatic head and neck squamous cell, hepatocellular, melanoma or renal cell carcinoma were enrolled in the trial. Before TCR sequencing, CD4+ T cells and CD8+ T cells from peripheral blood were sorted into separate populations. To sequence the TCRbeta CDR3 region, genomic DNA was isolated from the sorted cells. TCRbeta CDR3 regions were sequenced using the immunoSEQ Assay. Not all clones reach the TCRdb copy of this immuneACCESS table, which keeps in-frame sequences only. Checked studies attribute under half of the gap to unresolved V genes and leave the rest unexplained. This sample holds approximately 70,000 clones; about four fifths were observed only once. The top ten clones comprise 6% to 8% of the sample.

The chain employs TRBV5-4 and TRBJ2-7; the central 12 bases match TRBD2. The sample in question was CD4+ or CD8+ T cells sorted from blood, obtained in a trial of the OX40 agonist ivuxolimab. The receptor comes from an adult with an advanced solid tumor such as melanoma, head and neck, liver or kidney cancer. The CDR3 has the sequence CASSHETSGSEQYF. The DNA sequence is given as TGTGCCAGCAGTCACGAGACTAGCGGGAGCGAGCAGTACTTC.